This T cell receptor (beta chain) was documented in a study of PD-1 blockade in classical Hodgkin lymphoma. Whole-study results and caveats: Patients starting nivolumab under 1 year after ASCT were excluded.

TCRdb keeps only in-frame clones here, not all; method: immunoSEQ multiplex PCR. The sample records 9,500 to 12,000 clones, 70% to 90% being singletons. All patients relapsed after autologous stem cell transplantation, and brentuximab vedotin exposure varied. Complete response, partial response or progressive disease constituted the best response categories observed. Comment on this clone: The antigen is unknown.

CDR3 length: 13 amino acids. V dropped 4 bases and J dropped 2; count of bases not matched to a gene: 0. Germline CDR1 and CDR2: SGHRS and YFSETQ. The sequences come from peripheral blood mononuclear cells (PBMCs), collected at baseline. The TCR was taken from a human donor with classical Hodgkin lymphoma. This chain links TRBV5-1 with TRBJ2-5; TRBD1 aligns across 9 bases. The CDR3 nucleotides are TGCGCCAGCAGCGGACAGGGGCAAGAGACCCAGTACTTC. This gives the protein CASSGQGQETQYF.